A selection of T cell receptor beta chains follows, all from one sample in a study of siplizumab effects on memory and regulatory T cells. Data came from immunoSEQ multiplex PCR; TCRdb stores just in-frame clones and leaves some out. The table lists around 87,000 clones, about nine tenths of them singletons. Input material: CD4+ T cells sorted from blood. The receptors shown here come from a human donor in good health. CDR3s include the opening cysteine and the closing phenylalanine or tryptophan. The order of the fields is clone size, V gene, D gene, J gene, CDR3 length, CDR3 protein, CDR3 DNA. D genes are given only for firm matches. Only part of the rows carry a size: once, few, many, or a class if the clone is expanded.

size: -
V: TRBV19
D: -
J: TRBJ1-2
length: 13
CDR3: CASSYRDTGGYTF
DNA: TGTGCCAGTAGTTACCGGGACACTGGGGGCTACACCTTC

size: -
V: TRBV11-3
D: -
J: TRBJ1-1
length: 13
CDR3: CASSLGGRAEAFF
DNA: TGTGCCAGCAGCTTAGGGGGACGAGCTGAAGCTTTCTTT

size: few
V: TRBV19
D: -
J: TRBJ1-2
length: 17
CDR3: CASSRLSTARANYGYTF
DNA: TGTGCCAGTAGTAGACTCTCGACAGCCAGAGCTAACTATGGCTACACCTTC

size: -
V: TRBV5-1
D: TRBD1
J: TRBJ1-1
length: 16
CDR3: CASSPIWQGVNTEAFF
DNA: TGCGCCAGCAGCCCGATCTGGCAGGGGGTTAACACTGAAGCTTTCTTT

size: -
V: TRBV30
D: TRBD1
J: TRBJ1-2
length: 15
CDR3: CAWSVSTGDSYGYTF
DNA: TGTGCCTGGAGTGTATCAACAGGGGATAGCTATGGCTACACCTTC

size: -
V: TRBV25-1
D: -
J: TRBJ2-7
length: 13
CDR3: CASKEPLRSEQYF
DNA: TGTGCCAGCAAGGAGCCTCTACGGTCGGAGCAGTACTTC

size: -
V: TRBV18
D: -
J: TRBJ2-3
length: 11
CDR3: CASSSTDTQYF
DNA: TGTGCCAGCTCAAGCACAGATACGCAGTATTTT

size: -
V: TRBV11-3
D: -
J: TRBJ2-7
length: 12
CDR3: CASSLRTYEQYF
DNA: TGTGCCAGCAGCTTACGGACCTACGAGCAGTACTTC

size: few
V: TRBV21-1
D: -
J: TRBJ1-2
length: 14
CDR3: CASSRGQPNYGYTF
DNA: TGTGCCAGCAGCAGGGGCCAACCGAACTATGGCTACACCTTC

size: -
V: TRBV9
D: TRBD2
J: TRBJ2-5
length: 14
CDR3: CASSVAGGQETQYF
DNA: TGTGCCAGCAGCGTGGCGGGGGGCCAAGAGACCCAGTACTTC

size: -
V: TRBV5-1
D: TRBD1
J: TRBJ1-4
length: 15
CDR3: CASSRATGVFEKLFF
DNA: TGCGCCAGCAGCAGGGCGACAGGGGTCTTCGAAAAACTGTTTTTT

size: -
V: TRBV19
D: TRBD2
J: TRBJ2-1
length: 13
CDR3: CASSISGTNEQFF
DNA: TGTGCCAGTAGCATAAGCGGGACTAATGAGCAGTTCTTC

size: -
V: TRBV19
D: TRBD2
J: TRBJ2-1
length: 19
CDR3: CASSLGPFRRREGYNEQFF
DNA: TGTGCCAGTAGCCTAGGCCCGTTTAGGAGGCGGGAGGGTTACAATGAGCAGTTCTTC

size: -
V: TRBV5-8
D: TRBD1
J: TRBJ2-5
length: 18
CDR3: CASSLVADAQGARETQYF
DNA: TGTGCCAGCAGCTTGGTTGCGGACGCCCAGGGGGCGCGAGAGACCCAGTACTTC

size: -
V: TRBV7-8
D: -
J: TRBJ2-5
length: 10
CDR3: CASSHETQYF
DNA: TGTGCCAGCAGCCACGAGACCCAGTACTTC

size: -
V: TRBV7-2
D: -
J: TRBJ2-7
length: 13
CDR3: CASSLMRLDEQYF
DNA: TGTGCCAGCAGCTTAATGCGTTTAGACGAGCAGTACTTC

size: -
V: TRBV5-1
D: -
J: TRBJ1-4
length: 15
CDR3: CASSPTGGSNEKLFF
DNA: TGCGCCAGCAGCCCCACCGGGGGCTCTAATGAAAAACTGTTTTTT

size: -
V: TRBV2
D: TRBD1
J: TRBJ1-2
length: 13
CDR3: CASSGQGMEGYTF
DNA: TGTGCCAGCAGTGGACAGGGGATGGAGGGCTACACCTTC

size: -
V: TRBV10-3
D: TRBD1
J: TRBJ1-3
length: 14
CDR3: CAVLGTGSGNTIYF
DNA: TGTGCCGTCTTGGGGACAGGCTCTGGAAACACCATATATTTT

size: few
V: TRBV5-1
D: -
J: TRBJ1-2
length: 17
CDR3: CASSLTPGRSFNYGYTF
DNA: TGCGCCAGCAGCTTAACACCGGGACGATCGTTTAACTATGGCTACACCTTC

size: -
V: TRBV11-3
D: TRBD1
J: TRBJ2-5
length: 15
CDR3: CASSLGGQGEETQYF
DNA: TGTGCCAGCAGCTTAGGCGGACAGGGGGAAGAGACCCAGTACTTC

size: -
V: TRBV5-1
D: -
J: TRBJ1-1
length: 15
CDR3: CASSSGARGRTEAFF
DNA: TGCGCCAGCAGCTCGGGGGCCAGAGGGAGGACTGAAGCTTTCTTT

size: -
V: TRBV18
D: -
J: TRBJ1-1
length: 16
CDR3: CASSGTPRERATEAFF
DNA: TGTGCCAGCTCGGGGACCCCAAGGGAGAGGGCCACTGAAGCTTTCTTT

size: -
V: TRBV20-1
D: -
J: TRBJ2-7
length: 11
CDR3: CSASGPYEQYF
DNA: TGCAGTGCTTCTGGCCCTTACGAGCAGTACTTC

size: -
V: TRBV5-1
D: TRBD1
J: TRBJ2-5
length: 15
CDR3: CASGHRDRGRETQYF
DNA: TGCGCCAGCGGCCACCGGGACAGGGGGCGAGAGACCCAGTACTTC

size: -
V: TRBV19
D: TRBD2
J: TRBJ2-5
length: 15
CDR3: CASSMTSGYQETQYF
DNA: TGTGCCAGTAGTATGACTAGCGGCTACCAAGAGACCCAGTACTTC

size: -
V: TRBV4-1
D: -
J: TRBJ1-1
length: 17
CDR3: CASSQDGRVRRNTEAFF
DNA: TGCGCCAGCAGCCAAGATGGCAGGGTTCGTAGGAACACTGAAGCTTTCTTT

size: -
V: TRBV9
D: TRBD1
J: TRBJ1-2
length: 15
CDR3: CASSAQVQGAEGYTF
DNA: TGTGCCAGCAGCGCGCAGGTACAGGGGGCGGAAGGCTACACCTTC

size: -
V: TRBV7-8
D: -
J: TRBJ1-4
length: 14
CDR3: CASSLEGRREKLFF
DNA: TGTGCCAGCAGCTTAGAGGGTCGTAGGGAAAAACTGTTTTTT

size: -
V: TRBV2
D: -
J: TRBJ1-3
length: 13
CDR3: CASSVDSGNTIYF
DNA: TGTGCCAGCAGTGTTGACTCTGGAAACACCATATATTTT

size: -
V: TRBV28
D: -
J: TRBJ2-5
length: 15
CDR3: CASTRSSVATETQYF
DNA: TGTGCCAGCACTCGGTCGTCAGTGGCCACGGAGACCCAGTACTTC

size: few
V: TRBV7-9
D: -
J: TRBJ1-4
length: 11
CDR3: CASSIGPQVFF
DNA: TGTGCCAGCAGCATAGGCCCACAGGTATTTTTT

size: -
V: TRBV7-6
D: -
J: TRBJ2-1
length: 15
CDR3: CASSLVASSYNEQFF
DNA: TGTGCCAGCAGCTTAGTCGCGAGCTCCTACAATGAGCAGTTCTTC

size: -
V: TRBV25-1
D: -
J: TRBJ2-7
length: 15
CDR3: CASSPIGRNPGEQYF
DNA: TGTGCCAGCAGTCCCATTGGACGGAACCCAGGGGAGCAGTACTTC

size: -
V: TRBV9
D: -
J: TRBJ2-5
length: 14
CDR3: CASSDGQRKETQYF
DNA: TGTGCCAGCAGCGATGGACAGAGGAAAGAGACCCAGTACTTC

size: -
V: TRBV19
D: -
J: TRBJ2-3
length: 15
CDR3: CASQRYAVVTDTQYF
DNA: TGTGCCAGTCAGCGATACGCCGTGGTTACAGATACGCAGTATTTT

size: -
V: TRBV7-9
D: -
J: TRBJ1-4
length: 15
CDR3: CASSFSLSGRGKTVF
DNA: TGTGCCAGCAGCTTTTCTCTTTCGGGCCGGGGAAAAACTGTTTTT

size: -
V: TRBV15
D: TRBD1
J: TRBJ2-2
length: 16
CDR3: CATHRTGDLNTGELFF
DNA: TGTGCCACCCATAGGACAGGGGACCTAAACACCGGGGAGCTGTTTTTT

size: -
V: TRBV28
D: -
J: TRBJ1-2
length: 14
CDR3: CASSLHTTNYGYTF
DNA: TGTGCCAGCAGTTTACACACAACTAACTATGGCTACACCTTC

size: -
V: TRBV5-1
D: -
J: TRBJ2-2
length: 14
CDR3: CASTRDRTTGELFF
DNA: TGCGCCAGCACCCGGGACCGCACCACCGGGGAGCTGTTTTTT

size: -
V: TRBV11-2
D: -
J: TRBJ2-7
length: 12
CDR3: CASSATTYEQYF
DNA: TGTGCCAGCAGCGCAACCACGTACGAGCAGTACTTC

size: once
V: TRBV19
D: -
J: TRBJ2-1
length: 18
CDR3: CASSIGRRGGTSYNEQFF
DNA: TGTGCCAGTAGTATAGGTAGGAGGGGCGGGACCTCCTACAATGAGCAGTTCTTC

size: -
V: TRBV10-3
D: -
J: TRBJ1-2
length: 16
CDR3: CAISESKIKGSYGYTF
DNA: TGTGCCATCAGTGAGTCGAAGATAAAGGGCAGTTATGGCTACACCTTC

size: -
V: TRBV18
D: TRBD2
J: TRBJ2-1
length: 17
CDR3: CASSPPGLAGGSNEQFF
DNA: TGTGCCAGCTCACCACCGGGACTAGCGGGAGGTAGCAATGAGCAGTTCTTC